This T cell receptor (beta chain) was profiled in a study of patients and donors after allogeneic stem cell transplantation. TCRdb re-derived calls from the RT-PCR reads in MiXCR, one entry per CDR3 protein. Here the sample spans a few hundred thousand distinct CDR3 sequences, 38% being singletons. This TCR was recovered from a human donor who was either an allogeneic HSCT recipient or a stem cell or donor lymphocyte infusion donor (not recorded which). It is not recorded whose cells these are; they may come from a transplant donor. The sequenced material came from blood, either unsorted or a sorted T cell fraction (not recorded which).

CDR3 amino acids: CASSYGANVLTF. As DNA, the CDR3 is TGTGCCAGCAGCTATGGGGCCAACGTCCTGACTTTC. The chain links TRBV3-1 to TRBJ2-6; no clear D. V was clipped by 5 bases and J by 3 bases, with 2 bases between them. This CDR3 spans 12 amino acids. Germline assignment: CDR1 LGHDT and CDR2 YNNKEL (reference sequence).